This is a list of T cell receptor beta chains from one sample in a study of CD8+ T cells in alopecia areata. Assay used: immunoSEQ multiplex PCR; TCRdb lists only in-frame clones, some missing. The sample records about 200,000 clones, 50% to 60% being singletons. The specimen was CD4+ T cells sorted from blood, collected at week 4, from a patient treated with tofacitinib. The receptors stem from a human donor with alopecia areata. Both conserved end residues are part of each CDR3. The D gene is left open where the match is weak. Some rows mark clone size as missing; the rest say once, few, many or name a class of expanded clone.

TRBJ2-5 | - | TRBD2 | TRBV25-1 | CASSEPRPRSGGEETQYF | TGTGCCAGCAGTGAACCTCGCCCCAGGAGCGGGGGGGAAGAGACCCAGTACTTC
TRBJ1-3 | few | - | TRBV4-3 | CASSQDLGGTANTIYF | TGCGCCAGCAGCCAAGATTTGGGGGGTACCGCTAACACCATATATTTT
TRBJ2-3 | - | TRBD1 | TRBV30 | CACHRGRTDTQYF | TGTGCCTGCCACAGGGGCCGCACAGATACGCAGTATTTT
TRBJ1-6 | - | TRBD1 | TRBV13 | CASSWTSGTDLGSPLHF | TGTGCCAGCAGCTGGACCTCCGGGACAGACTTAGGTTCACCCCTCCACTTT
TRBJ2-4 | - | - | TRBV7-2 | CASTGGGDLAKNIQYF | TGTGCCAGCACGGGGGGCGGGGACTTAGCCAAAAACATTCAGTACTTC
TRBJ1-6 | few | - | TRBV7-6 | CASSRAMDSPLHF | TGTGCCAGCAGCCGGGCCATGGATTCACCCCTCCACTTT
TRBJ2-5 | - | - | TRBV29-1 | CSVGKNQGPGETQYF | TGCAGCGTTGGAAAAAACCAGGGGCCGGGGGAGACCCAGTACTTC
TRBJ1-5 | - | - | TRBV2 | CASSGGNSNQPQHF | TGTGCCAGCAGTGGTGGAAATAGCAATCAGCCCCAGCATTTT
TRBJ1-1 | - | - | TRBV5-1 | CASSLTDLNTEAFF | TGCGCCAGCAGCTTGACAGACCTCAACACTGAAGCTTTCTTT
TRBJ1-4 | - | - | TRBV30 | CAWSVQGSEKLFF | TGTGCCTGGAGTGTACAGGGTAGCGAAAAACTGTTTTTT
TRBJ2-5 | few | TRBD1 | TRBV4-2 | CASSQLGQGNQETQYF | TGTGCCAGCAGCCAATTGGGACAGGGGAACCAAGAGACCCAGTACTTC
TRBJ1-2 | few | - | TRBV7-9 | CASSSTTGPTNYGYTF | TGTGCCAGCAGCTCGACAACGGGTCCAACTAACTATGGCTACACCTTC
TRBJ1-6 | - | - | TRBV25-1 | CASSESLLREGSPLHF | TGTGCCAGCAGTGAAAGCTTGTTAAGGGAAGGATCACCCCTCCACTTT
TRBJ1-1 | - | - | TRBV7-6 | CASSPRRAVTEAFF | TGTGCCAGCAGCCCCCGAAGGGCGGTCACTGAAGCTTTCTTT
TRBJ1-5 | few | - | TRBV30 | CAWSGGTLNQPQHF | TGTGCCTGGAGTGGGGGGACACTTAATCAGCCCCAGCATTTT
TRBJ1-2 | few | - | TRBV30 | CAWSARRNYGYTF | TGTGCCTGGAGTGCCCGACGGAACTATGGCTACACCTTC
TRBJ2-1 | - | - | TRBV29-1 | CSVGINEQFF | TGCAGCGTGGGGATAAATGAGCAGTTCTTC
TRBJ2-5 | once | - | TRBV20-1 | CGKGGAETQYF | TGCGGCAAGGGTGGGGCAGAGACCCAGTACTTC
TRBJ2-7 | - | - | TRBV5-1 | CASSPGTLTYEQYF | TGCGCCAGCAGCCCCGGGACATTGACCTACGAGCAGTACTTC
TRBJ2-1 | - | TRBD2 | TRBV10-2 | CASSESSGGYNEQFF | TGCGCCAGCAGTGAGTCTAGCGGGGGGTACAATGAGCAGTTCTTC
TRBJ1-4 | few | - | TRBV2 | CASSSVDSKLFF | TGTGCCAGCAGTTCCGTTGATTCAAAACTGTTTTTT
TRBJ2-2 | - | - | TRBV7-8 | CASSLASRELTGELFF | TGTGCCAGCAGCTTAGCGAGCCGGGAGTTGACCGGGGAGCTGTTTTTT
TRBJ1-5 | few | - | TRBV7-9 | CASSLDGGPQHF | TGTGCCAGCAGCTTAGATGGAGGGCCCCAGCATTTT